This T cell receptor (beta chain) was captured by sequencing in a study of T cells in localized non-small cell lung cancer. The data were produced by immunoSEQ multiplex PCR, yet TCRdb's version contains in-frame clones alone and is incomplete. The repertoire holds tens of thousands of clones, with just over 85% as singletons. V was pared by 10 bases and J by 6 bases, with 19 bases between. Germline values: CDR1 SGHRS, CDR2 YFSETQ. This CDR3 has 14 residues. In regard to this clone: The antigen is not known.

Study-level results: Uninvolved adjacent lung showed higher T cell clonality than tumor. Sequencing was restricted to one tumor region; therefore, heterogeneity remains possible.

The sequences come from peripheral blood, collected before any cancer treatment. This clonotype originated in a woman aged 40-70 years with stage I lung adenocarcinoma. J is TRBJ2-2 and V is TRBV5-1; D could derive from TRBD1 or TRBD2 (5 bases each). The CDR3 reads CASGDQGRAGELFF. CDR3 coding DNA: TGCGCCTCTGGGGACCAGGGCAGGGCCGGGGAGCTGTTTTTT.